The clone carrying this T cell receptor beta chain came up a few times. The antigen is unknown. The data derive from a study of vaccination and CD4 T cells after COVID-19. Study summary: As control conditions, cultures were given either a CEFX pool serving as positive control, an HIV-1 Nef pool, or no peptide at all. Study-wide points: From roughly 21 to 40, the median of SARS-CoV-2-reactive clonotypes rose without reaching significance.

Once obtained from cultured CD4+ T cells, the DNA was sequenced using the Oncomine TCR Beta short-read assay. DNA came from CD4+ T cells after culture. TCRdb fed the PCR reads into MiXCR, producing one record per CDR3 protein. The sample includes roughly 12,000 distinct CDR3 sequences, around 50% of them seen just once. Treatment in this sample: roughly 11-day PBMC culture with coronavirus spike peptide pools or control peptides (ViraFEST assay). Each well held over 1.5 million PBMCs in IL-2 (about 10 IU/ml) medium with roughly 11 ug/ml peptide pools. CDR1 and CDR2 (germline): DFQATT, SNEGSKA (reference sequence). The CDR3 loop spans 13 amino acids. V lost 4 bases to trimming and J lost 7 bases, with 13 bases between them.

Sequencing was carried out using CD4+ T cells from blood, cultured in vitro. The TCR sequence derives from a human donor who had recovered from COVID-19. J is TRBJ2-2 and V is TRBV20-1, with D uncertain. The CDR3: CSAIENGVGELFF. The CDR3 nucleotides read TGCAGTGCTATTGAAAATGGGGTCGGGGAGCTGTTTTTT.